The entry below gives a single T cell receptor (beta chain) sequence along with its context. The antigen is not known. Production of TCR beta cDNA used around 500 ng total RNA together with a constant-region primer. Three nested multiplex PCR rounds of slightly modified ARM-PCR generated TCR beta libraries. TRBV1-TRBV30 forward primers paired with a C-beta reverse primer drove the first two PCR rounds, about 10 cycles each. TCRdb reanalysed the multiplex PCR reads using MiXCR and keeps one entry per CDR3 protein. Among 330,000 or so distinct CDR3 sequences listed, approximately 64% were seen once. The sample belongs to a study of tumor-infiltrating lymphocytes in primary liver carcinoma. At the level of the study: Surgery removed the patients' primary liver carcinoma.

Researchers drew blood RNA from unsorted whole blood and extracted germline DNA as well. The CDR3 runs to 13 residues. Germline V CDR1 and CDR2: MNHNS, SASEGT. The germline V and J ends were trimmed by 10 bases and 3 bases, with 16 bases remaining between them. Findings and caveats of the study: Tumor region pairs overlapped more than did tumor-adjacent and tumor-blood pairs. Samples were bulk unsorted, so CD4+ and CD8+ repertoires were not compared.

The clonotype was recovered from a man between 35 and 55 years old with primary liver carcinoma and hepatitis B virus infection. Input material: peripheral blood. The chain uses TRBV6-1 and TRBJ2-7; D is perhaps TRBD1 or TRBD2 (6 bases each). Written as DNA, the CDR3 is TGTGCCACCGAGACCGGGGGCCACTACGAGCAGTACTTC. Translating gives CATETGGHYEQYF.